Presented here are 26 T cell receptor beta chains from one specimen sequenced in a study of cytomegalovirus exposure and HLA in healthy donors. Libraries were prepared by immunoSEQ multiplex PCR; TCRdb keeps only in-frame clonotypes and omits some of them. This sample has some 290,000 clones, with around 90% found just once. Sequencing was performed on PBMCs. The receptors come from a man between 25 and 39 years old in good health and CMV-seronegative.

The rearrangement links TRBV2 to TRBJ2-1, with D maybe TRBD1 (6 bases). CDR3 size: 15 residues. Germline values: CDR1 SNHLY, CDR2 FYNNEI. The V and J ends lost 2 bases and 4 bases respectively, with 12 bases between them. CDR3 sequence: CASSETRGRYNEQFF. Here the CDR3 DNA reads TGTGCCAGCAGTGAAACTAGGGGGAGATACAATGAGCAGTTCTTC.

The chain couples TRBV4-1 to TRBJ2-5; D gene unclear. The J call may be incorrect, as the DNA end agrees better with TRBJ2-7. In germline, CDR1 is MGHRA, CDR2 YSYEKL. This CDR3 is built from 13 residues. The CDR3 DNA reads TGCGCCAGCAGCCAAGATGTAATGGGCGAGCAGTACTTC. Translation gives CASSQDVMGEQYF.

The rearrangement uses TRBV7-9 and TRBJ2-2, with a weak D call TRBD2 (5 bases). The germline V and J ends were trimmed by 5 bases and 5 bases, with 9 bases remaining between them. The CDR3 length is 13 residues. Germline CDR1 and CDR2: SEHNR and FQNEAQ (reference sequence). The DNA of the CDR3 is TGTGCCAGCAGCCCTAGCCTTACCGGGGAGCTGTTTTTT. It translates to CASSPSLTGELFF.

CDR3 coding DNA: TGTGCCAGCAGTGAACGGGGACAGGGATGGTATCAGCCCCAGCATTTT. It yields the protein CASSERGQGWYQPQHF. The chain combines TRBV6-1 with TRBJ1-5, with TRBD1 matching over 9 bases. V lost 2 bases to trimming and J lost 5 bases; unmatched junction nucleotides: 7. This CDR3 has 16 amino acids. Germline CDR1 reads MNHNS; CDR2 reads SASEGT.

The V and J genes are TRBV4-3 and TRBJ2-7; D is unresolved. The V end was cut by 3 bases, the J end by 2 bases, with 17 bases between. CDR1 LGHNA and CDR2 YSLEER come from the germline V gene. The CDR3 runs to 16 residues. The CDR3 protein is CASSHQKEDVPYEQYF. Here the CDR3 DNA reads TGCGCCAGCAGCCACCAAAAAGAGGATGTTCCCTACGAGCAGTACTTC.

This clone appeared once. The rearrangement joins TRBV5-1 to TRBJ2-1; D uncertain. Trimming removed 0 bases from V and 4 bases from J, with 14 bases in between. Germline CDR1 is SGHRS and CDR2 is YFSETQ. The CDR3 sequence is 16 residues long. CDR3 sequence reads: CASSLDFSLSYNEQFF. The DNA for the CDR3 is TGCGCCAGCAGCTTGGACTTTTCGTTGAGTTACAATGAGCAGTTCTTC. The complete variable domain, with remaining parts taken from reference TRBV5-1 and TRBJ2-1, reads KAGVTQTPRYLIKTRGQQVTLSCSPISGHRSVSWYQQTPGQGLQFLFEYFSETQRNKGNFPGRFSGRQFSNSRSEMNVSTLELGDSALYLCASSLDFSLSYNEQFFGPGTRLTVL.

The V gene is TRBV29-1, the J gene TRBJ1-1, with 8 bases identical to TRBD1. The CDR3 runs 17 residues. The V and J ends lost 5 bases and 0 bases, in that order; junction bases with no gene match: 14. The V gene's germline CDR1 is SQVTM and CDR2 ANQGSEA. The CDR3 nucleotides read TGCAGCGTTTACTCCGGGACAGGCGGTTTCTTGAACACTGAAGCTTTCTTT. Translation gives CSVYSGTGGFLNTEAFF.

V gene TRBV5-1 combines with J gene TRBJ2-7; 7 bases align to TRBD1. The CDR3 extends over 13 amino acids. Germline V lookup: CDR1 SGHRS, CDR2 YFSETQ. J was trimmed by 3 bases and V by 4 bases; bases with no gene match: 4. CDR3 in DNA: TGCGCCAGCAGCCGAGGGGACAGCTACGAGCAGTACTTC. Protein product: CASSRGDSYEQYF.

The rearrangement uses TRBV6-1 and TRBJ2-7; D not resolved. Germline-derived CDR1 and CDR2 are MNHNS and SASEGT. The CDR3 is made up of 17 amino acids. Trimming removed 3 bases at V and 0 bases at J, with 18 bases between. The CDR3: CASSDGLFGSGSYEQYF. The CDR3 DNA is TGTGCCAGCAGTGATGGTTTGTTCGGGTCCGGCTCCTACGAGCAGTACTTC.

The rearrangement joins TRBV30 to TRBJ1-6; no clear D gene. Trimming stripped 2 bases from V and 14 bases from J, with 16 bases between. Germline-derived CDR1 and CDR2 are GTSNPN and SVGIG (reference sequence). The CDR3 runs to 13 residues. CDR3 coding DNA: TGTGCCTGGAGTAATACGGCGGGCGGTTCCCTCCACTTT. It translates to CAWSNTAGGSLHF.

The genes are TRBV11-2 and TRBJ2-7; D is possibly TRBD1 (5 bases). This CDR3 spans 13 amino acids. Germline values: CDR1 SGHAT, CDR2 FQNNGV. V was pared by 2 bases and J by 3 bases, with 8 bases between. The CDR3 spells CASSLTTDYEQYF. In nucleotides, the CDR3 is TGTGCCAGCAGCTTAACGACAGACTACGAGCAGTACTTC.

This sequence joins TRBV10-1 and TRBJ1-2; the match to TRBD1 covers 10 bases. The germline gives CDR1 WNHNN, CDR2 SYGVQD (reference sequence). There are 14 residues in the CDR3. Trimming at V came to 4 bases and at J to 8 bases, leaving 7 bases not matched to a gene. This CDR3 is CASSASGTGDGYTF. The CDR3 DNA reads TGCGCCAGCAGTGCCTCCGGGACAGGGGACGGCTACACCTTC.

In its sample, this clone was seen once. The rearrangement joins TRBV7-2 to TRBJ1-5, with D perhaps matching TRBD1 (6 bases). V lost 10 bases and J 6 bases, leaving 16 bases between the germline ends. The germline gives CDR1 SGHTA, CDR2 FQGNSA. The CDR3 has 13 residues. The DNA of the CDR3 is TGTGCCACCTGGGCTAACAGGGTTCAGCCCCAGCATTTT. It codes for CATWANRVQPQHF. Looking up the rest from reference TRBV7-2 and TRBJ1-5 gives the full variable domain: GAGVSQSPSNKVTEKGKDVELRCDPISGHTALYWYRQSLGQGLEFLIYFQGNSAPDKSGLPSDRFSAERTGGSVSTLTIQRTQQEDSAVYLCATWANRVQPQHFGDGTRLSIL.

This clone was detected a few times. The rearrangement joins TRBV30 to TRBJ1-2; 10 positions agree with TRBD1. Trimming cost V 4 bases and J 10 bases; bases outside gene matches: 15. Germline V CDR1 and CDR2: GTSNPN, SVGIG (reference sequence). The CDR3 totals 15 residues. The CDR3: CAWKKQPGQGFVYTF. The CDR3 nucleotides read TGTGCCTGGAAGAAGCAACCGGGACAGGGGTTCGTCTACACCTTC.

This clone was detected only once. The CDR3 DNA sequence: TGCGCCAGCACTCACGACCTGAGGAGCAATCAGCCCCAGCATTTT. It translates to CASTHDLRSNQPQHF. V gene TRBV4-1 combines with J gene TRBJ1-5; D not certain. The CDR3 sequence is 15 residues long. Trimming cost V 7 bases and J 1 base, with 14 bases left between them. Germline V gene data show CDR1 as MGHRA and CDR2 as YSYEKL.

V and J are TRBV5-8 and TRBJ2-7, with 7 bases that match TRBD1. This CDR3 is 13 amino acids long. Germline V gives CDR1 SGHTS, CDR2 YDEGEE. Unmatched junction bases numbered 5, after V lost 3 bases and J lost 5 bases. As DNA, the CDR3 is TGTGCCAGCAGCTGGCTAAGGGGGCACGAGCAGTACTTC. It codes for CASSWLRGHEQYF.

The chain carries TRBV25-1 and TRBJ2-7, with 7 nucleotides matching TRBD1. J gave up 2 bases and V 5 bases, and 6 bases lay outside the gene matches. This CDR3 is 14 amino acids long. CDR1 and CDR2 (germline): MGHDK, SYGVNS. DNA for the CDR3: TGTGCCAGCAGTCCGCACAGGGGCGCCTACGAGCAGTACTTC. Its protein product is CASSPHRGAYEQYF.

The chain combines TRBV5-6 with TRBJ2-2, with D perhaps TRBD2 (5 bases). Deletions cut 4 bases from V and 1 base from J, with 14 bases between. Germline values: CDR1 SGHDT, CDR2 YYEEEE. This CDR3 is built from 16 residues. CDR3 in DNA: TGTGCCAGCAGCGAGGAGGAAGGGTGGAACACCGGGGAGCTGTTTTTT. This encodes CASSEEEGWNTGELFF.

This chain links TRBV4-1 with TRBJ2-1; D might be TRBD1 (6 bases). Germline lookup yields CDR1 MGHRA and CDR2 YSYEKL. CDR3 length: 15 amino acids. V was pared by 1 base and J by 0 bases, with 7 bases between. CDR3 sequence reads: CASSQVDSSYNEQFF. The CDR3 bases are TGCGCCAGCAGCCAAGTGGACAGCTCCTACAATGAGCAGTTCTTC.

This clone was counted once. The chain carries TRBV6-5 and TRBJ2-2; tentative D call: TRBD1 (6 bases). CDR1 and CDR2 from the germline V gene are MNHEY and SVGAGI. CDR3 length equals 16 residues. Trimming pared 2 bases from V and 3 bases from J, leaving 13 bases between. The CDR3: CASSYHLQGDTGELFF. The CDR3 DNA reads as TGTGCCAGCAGTTACCATTTACAGGGTGACACCGGGGAGCTGTTTTTT.

The J gene is TRBJ1-2, the V gene TRBV2; a weak D match, TRBD1 (6 bases). Trimming removed 10 bases from V and 7 bases from J, with 22 bases in between. Germline V gene data show CDR1 as SNHLY and CDR2 as FYNNEI. The CDR3 covers 14 residues. CDR3 sequence reads: CATSPGTNSFGYTF. Here the CDR3 DNA reads TGTGCCACGTCTCCCGGGACAAACTCCTTTGGCTACACCTTC.

The V gene is TRBV7-9, the J gene TRBJ2-1; 7 bases are shared with TRBD2. Per the germline V gene, CDR1 is SEHNR and CDR2 is FQNEAQ (reference sequence). The CDR3 covers 15 residues. V trimming: 1 base; J trimming: 2 bases; junction bases outside the gene matches: 2. The CDR3 sequence is CASSLVRGAYNEQFF. CDR3 DNA: TGTGCCAGCAGCTTAGTACGGGGGGCCTACAATGAGCAGTTCTTC.

This clone came up once. The chain links TRBV19 to TRBJ2-1, with 8 nucleotides matching TRBD1. The germline V gene encodes CDR1 LNHDA and CDR2 SQIVND (reference sequence). The CDR3 sequence is 14 residues long. The junction had 8 bases not matched to a gene; V was cut back by 5 bases and J by 8 bases. This CDR3 is CASSDRGLNYEQFF. The CDR3 DNA reads TGTGCCAGTAGTGACAGGGGCCTAAACTATGAGCAGTTCTTC.

The V call is TRBV10-3, the J call TRBJ2-7, with TRBD2 matching over 9 bases. V trimming: 5 bases; J trimming: 3 bases; junction bases outside the gene matches: 2. Germline V gene data show CDR1 as ENHRY and CDR2 as SYGVKD. This CDR3 is 13 amino acids long. CDR3 sequence (DNA): TGTGCCATCAGTCATAGCGGGGGCTACGAGCAGTACTTC. Protein product: CAISHSGGYEQYF.

V gene TRBV5-4 combines with J gene TRBJ2-7, with 7 bases lining up with TRBD1. With V trimmed by 3 bases and J by 4 bases, 7 bases remained unmatched. CDR1 and CDR2 from the germline V gene are SGHNT and YYREEE (reference sequence). The CDR3 has 14 amino acids. The CDR3 DNA sequence: TGTGCCAGCAGCTCCCGGGACAGATCATACGAGCAGTACTTC. Translation gives CASSSRDRSYEQYF.

The genes are TRBV5-6 and TRBJ1-4, with unresolved D. The V end was cut by 1 base, the J end by 6 bases, with 13 bases between. There are 15 residues in the CDR3. The germline CDR1 and CDR2 sequences are SGHDT and YYEEEE. Here the CDR3 reads CASSLPRVEDEKLFF. The CDR3 DNA reads as TGTGCCAGCAGCTTGCCTCGGGTGGAGGATGAAAAACTGTTTTTT.